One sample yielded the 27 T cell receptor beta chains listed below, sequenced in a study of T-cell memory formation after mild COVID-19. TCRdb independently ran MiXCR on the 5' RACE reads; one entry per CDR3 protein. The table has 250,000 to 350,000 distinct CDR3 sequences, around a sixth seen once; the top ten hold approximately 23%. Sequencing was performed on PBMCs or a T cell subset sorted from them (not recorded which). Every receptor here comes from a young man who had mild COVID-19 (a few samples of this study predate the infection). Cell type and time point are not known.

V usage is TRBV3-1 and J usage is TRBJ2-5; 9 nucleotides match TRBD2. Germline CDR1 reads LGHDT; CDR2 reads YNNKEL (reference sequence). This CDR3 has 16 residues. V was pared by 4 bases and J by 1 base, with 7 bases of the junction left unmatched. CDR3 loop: CASSPKTSGPQETQYF. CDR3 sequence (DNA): TGTGCCAGCAGCCCTAAGACTAGCGGTCCCCAAGAGACCCAGTACTTC.

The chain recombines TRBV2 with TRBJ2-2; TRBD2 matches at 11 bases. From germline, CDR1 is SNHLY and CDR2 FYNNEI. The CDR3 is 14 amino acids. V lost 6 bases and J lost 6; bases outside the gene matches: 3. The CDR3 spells CASRGTSGPGELFF. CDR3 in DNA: TGTGCCAGCAGGGGGACTAGCGGCCCCGGGGAGCTGTTTTTT.

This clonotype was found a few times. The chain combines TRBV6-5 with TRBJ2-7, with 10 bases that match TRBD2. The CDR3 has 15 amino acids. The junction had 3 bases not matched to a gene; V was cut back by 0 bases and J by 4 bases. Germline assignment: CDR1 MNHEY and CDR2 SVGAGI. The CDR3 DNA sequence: TGTGCCAGCAGTTACTCTAGCGGGGGGTGGTACGAGCAGTACTTC. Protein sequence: CASSYSSGGWYEQYF.

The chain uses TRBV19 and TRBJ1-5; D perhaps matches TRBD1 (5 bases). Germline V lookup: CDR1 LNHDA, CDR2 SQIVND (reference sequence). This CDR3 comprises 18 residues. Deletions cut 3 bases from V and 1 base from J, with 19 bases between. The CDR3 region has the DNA TGTGCCAGTAGTATCCTCTCCATCGGCGGGGGGAGCAATCAGCCCCAGCATTTT. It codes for CASSILSIGGGSNQPQHF.

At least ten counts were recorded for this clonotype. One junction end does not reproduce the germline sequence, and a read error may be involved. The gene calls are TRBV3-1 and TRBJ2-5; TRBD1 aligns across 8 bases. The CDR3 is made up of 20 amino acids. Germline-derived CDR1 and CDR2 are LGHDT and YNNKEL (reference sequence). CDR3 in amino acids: CASSQEARHRGALDPEIQYF. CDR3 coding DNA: TGTGCCAGCAGCCAAGAAGCCCGGCACAGGGGGGCGCTAGATCCCGAGATCCAGTACTTC.

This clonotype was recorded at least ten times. CDR3 protein: CASSPMAGITGELFF. CDR3 nucleotide sequence: TGTGCCAGCAGCCCGATGGCAGGGATCACCGGGGAGCTGTTTTTT. The chain recombines TRBV7-9 with TRBJ2-2; D is possibly TRBD1 (5 bases). Germline assignment: CDR1 SEHNR and CDR2 FQNEAQ (reference sequence). The V gene lost 5 bases and the J gene lost 4 bases, with 14 bases spanning the gap. The CDR3 runs 15 residues.

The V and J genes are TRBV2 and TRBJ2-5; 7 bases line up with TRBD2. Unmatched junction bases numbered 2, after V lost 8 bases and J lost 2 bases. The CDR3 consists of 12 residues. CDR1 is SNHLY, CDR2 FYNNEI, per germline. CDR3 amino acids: CASASGQETQYF. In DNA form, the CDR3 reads TGTGCCAGCGCTAGCGGACAAGAGACCCAGTACTTC.

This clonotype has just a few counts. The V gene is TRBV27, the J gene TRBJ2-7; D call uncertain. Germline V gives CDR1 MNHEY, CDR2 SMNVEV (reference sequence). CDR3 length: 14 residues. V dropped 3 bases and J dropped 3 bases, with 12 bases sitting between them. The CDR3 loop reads CASSFRAEIYEQYF. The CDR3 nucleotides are TGTGCCAGCAGTTTCCGTGCCGAGATCTACGAGCAGTACTTC.

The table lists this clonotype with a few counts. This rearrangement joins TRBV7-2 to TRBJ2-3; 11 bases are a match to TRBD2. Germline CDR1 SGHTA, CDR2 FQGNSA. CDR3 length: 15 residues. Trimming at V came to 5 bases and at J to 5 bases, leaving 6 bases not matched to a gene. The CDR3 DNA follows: TGTGCCAGCAGCATGATAGCGGGGGGGGGAGATACGCAGTATTTT. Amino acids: CASSMIAGGGDTQYF. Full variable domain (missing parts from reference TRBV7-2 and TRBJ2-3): GAGVSQSPSNKVTEKGKDVELRCDPISGHTALYWYRQSLGQGLEFLIYFQGNSAPDKSGLPSDRFSAERTGGSVSTLTIQRTQQEDSAVYLCASSMIAGGGDTQYFGPGTRLTVL.

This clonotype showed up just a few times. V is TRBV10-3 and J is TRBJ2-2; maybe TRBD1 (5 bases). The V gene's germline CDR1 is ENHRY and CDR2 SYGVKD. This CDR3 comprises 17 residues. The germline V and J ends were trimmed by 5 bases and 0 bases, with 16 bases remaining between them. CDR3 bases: TGTGCCATCAGTTTCCCATCGACAGAAGCGAACACCGGGGAGCTGTTTTTT. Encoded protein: CAISFPSTEANTGELFF.

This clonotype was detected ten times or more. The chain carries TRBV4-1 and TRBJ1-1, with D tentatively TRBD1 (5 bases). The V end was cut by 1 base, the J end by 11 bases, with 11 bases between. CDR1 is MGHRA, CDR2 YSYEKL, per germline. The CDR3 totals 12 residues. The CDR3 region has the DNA TGCGCCAGCAGCCAAGTGGCAGGGAGGGCTTTCTTT. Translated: CASSQVAGRAFF.

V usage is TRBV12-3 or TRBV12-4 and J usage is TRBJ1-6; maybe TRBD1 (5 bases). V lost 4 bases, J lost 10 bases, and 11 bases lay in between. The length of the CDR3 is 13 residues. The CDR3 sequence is CASSWDGDSPLHF. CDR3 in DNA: TGTGCCAGCAGTTGGGATGGGGACTCACCCCTCCACTTT.

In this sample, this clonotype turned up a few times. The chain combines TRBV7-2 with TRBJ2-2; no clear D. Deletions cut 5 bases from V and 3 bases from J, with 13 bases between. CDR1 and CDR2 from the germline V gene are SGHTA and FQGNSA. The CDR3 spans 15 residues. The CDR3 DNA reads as TGTGCCAGCAGCCCCAACCGCCTATACACCGGGGAGCTGTTTTTT. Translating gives CASSPNRLYTGELFF.

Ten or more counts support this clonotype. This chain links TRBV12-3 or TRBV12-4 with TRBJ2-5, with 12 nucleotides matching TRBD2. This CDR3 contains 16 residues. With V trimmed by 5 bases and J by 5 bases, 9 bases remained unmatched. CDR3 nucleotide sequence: TGTGCCAGCAGTGCCCCTAGCGGGGGGGCCTATGAGACCCAGTACTTC. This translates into CASSAPSGGAYETQYF.

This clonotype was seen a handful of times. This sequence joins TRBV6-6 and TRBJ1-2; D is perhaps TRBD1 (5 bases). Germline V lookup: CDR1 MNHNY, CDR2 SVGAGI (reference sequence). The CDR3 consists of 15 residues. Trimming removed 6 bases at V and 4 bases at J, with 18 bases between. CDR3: CASSPRGHGLYGYTF. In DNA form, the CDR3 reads TGTGCCAGCAGCCCCCGAGGACACGGACTCTATGGCTACACCTTC.

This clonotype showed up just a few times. Here the CDR3 DNA reads TGCAGCGTTGAAGAGGCGGTCCAGTACTTC. Its translation: CSVEEAVQYF. This chain uses TRBV29-1 with TRBJ2-5; D is uncertain. CDR1 and CDR2 (germline): SQVTM, ANQGSEA. The CDR3 extends over 10 amino acids. Deletions cut 0 bases from V and 10 bases from J, with 6 bases between.

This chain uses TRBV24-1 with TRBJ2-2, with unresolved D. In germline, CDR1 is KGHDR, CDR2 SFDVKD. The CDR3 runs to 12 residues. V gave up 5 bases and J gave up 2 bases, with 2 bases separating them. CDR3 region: CATSVNTGELFF. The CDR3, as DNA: TGTGCCACCAGTGTAAACACCGGGGAGCTGTTTTTT.

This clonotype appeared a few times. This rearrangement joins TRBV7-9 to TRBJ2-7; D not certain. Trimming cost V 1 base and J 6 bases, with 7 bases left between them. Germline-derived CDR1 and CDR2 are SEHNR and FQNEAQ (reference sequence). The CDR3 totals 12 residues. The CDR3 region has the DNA TGTGCCAGCAGCTTAGTCCTGGGCGAGCAGTACTTC. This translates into CASSLVLGEQYF. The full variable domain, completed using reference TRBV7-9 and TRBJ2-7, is DTGVSQNPRHKITKRGQNVTFRCDPISEHNRLYWYRQTLGQGPEFLTYFQNEAQLEKSRLLSDRFSAERPKGSFSTLEIQRTEQGDSAMYLCASSLVLGEQYFGPGTRLTVT.

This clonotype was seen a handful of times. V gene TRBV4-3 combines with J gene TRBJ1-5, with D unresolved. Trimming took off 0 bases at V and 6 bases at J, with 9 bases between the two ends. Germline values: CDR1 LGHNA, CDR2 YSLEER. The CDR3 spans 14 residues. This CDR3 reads CASSQDLWVQPQHF. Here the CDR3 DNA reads TGCGCCAGCAGCCAAGATTTGTGGGTTCAGCCCCAGCATTTT.

CDR3 amino acids: CASSPRTSGTTYEQYF. The CDR3 nucleotides are TGTGCCAGCAGCCCAAGGACTAGCGGGACCACCTACGAGCAGTACTTC. J is TRBJ2-7 and V is TRBV7-2; 12 bases match TRBD2. The V gene's germline CDR1 is SGHTA and CDR2 FQGNSA. The V segment lost 5 bases and the J segment 2 bases; nucleotides outside the gene matches: 7. The CDR3 loop spans 16 amino acids.

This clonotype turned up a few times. CDR3 sequence: CASSSGGGFYEQYF. CDR3 DNA: TGTGCCAGCAGTTCAGGCGGGGGGTTCTACGAGCAGTACTTC. The genes are TRBV6-2 or TRBV6-3 and TRBJ2-7; 8 bases line up with TRBD2. Germline V gives CDR1 MNHEY, CDR2 SVGEGT. CDR3 length: 14 residues. Germline trimming cut 4 bases from V and 3 bases from J; bases unmatched to any gene: 5.

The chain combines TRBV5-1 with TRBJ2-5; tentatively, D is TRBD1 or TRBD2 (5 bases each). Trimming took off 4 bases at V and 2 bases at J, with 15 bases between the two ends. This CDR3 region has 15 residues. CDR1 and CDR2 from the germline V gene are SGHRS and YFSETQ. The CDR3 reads CASSPQRGYQETQYF. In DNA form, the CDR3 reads TGCGCCAGCAGCCCTCAGAGGGGCTATCAAGAGACCCAGTACTTC.

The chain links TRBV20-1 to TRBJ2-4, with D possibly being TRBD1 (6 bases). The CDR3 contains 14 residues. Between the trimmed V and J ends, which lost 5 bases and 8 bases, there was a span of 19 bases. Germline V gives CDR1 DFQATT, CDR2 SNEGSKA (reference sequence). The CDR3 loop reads CSAPTGGQGDIQYF. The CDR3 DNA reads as TGCAGTGCTCCGACAGGAGGCCAGGGTGACATTCAGTACTTC.

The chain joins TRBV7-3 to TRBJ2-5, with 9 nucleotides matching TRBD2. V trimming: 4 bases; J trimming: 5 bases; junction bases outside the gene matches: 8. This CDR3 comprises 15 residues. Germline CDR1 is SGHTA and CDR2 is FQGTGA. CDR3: CASSWGAGGRETQYF. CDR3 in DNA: TGTGCCAGCAGCTGGGGAGCGGGGGGACGGGAGACCCAGTACTTC.

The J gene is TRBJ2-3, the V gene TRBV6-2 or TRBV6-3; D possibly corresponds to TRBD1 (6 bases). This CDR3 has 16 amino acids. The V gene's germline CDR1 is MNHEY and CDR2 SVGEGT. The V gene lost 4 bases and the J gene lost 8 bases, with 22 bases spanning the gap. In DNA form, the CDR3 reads TGTGCCAGCAGTTCCCCACCTTTCAGGGGCTCGGGTACGCAGTATTTT. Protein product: CASSSPPFRGSGTQYF.

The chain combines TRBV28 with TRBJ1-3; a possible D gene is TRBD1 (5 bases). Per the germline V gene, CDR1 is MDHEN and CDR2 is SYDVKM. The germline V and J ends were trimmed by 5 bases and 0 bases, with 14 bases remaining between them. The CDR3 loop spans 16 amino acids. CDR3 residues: CASSASRGYSGNTIYF. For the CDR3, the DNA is TGTGCCAGCAGTGCATCGCGGGGCTACTCTGGAAACACCATATATTTT.

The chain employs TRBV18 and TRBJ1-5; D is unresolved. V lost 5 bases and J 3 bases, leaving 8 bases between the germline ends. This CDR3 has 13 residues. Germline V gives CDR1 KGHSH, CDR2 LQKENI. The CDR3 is CASSGQVNQPQHF. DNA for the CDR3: TGTGCCAGCTCAGGTCAGGTCAATCAGCCCCAGCATTTT.